This TCR beta chain was recorded in a study of blood T cell repertoires in COVID-19 (TCRdb year 2020). In the study overall: The collaborator samples originated in the United States, Italy and Spain and spanned the acute and convalescent phases of COVID-19. The material from the prospective study consisted of cDNA or gDNA derived from T cells, B-cell-depleted T cells, or PBMCs. The dataset comprised deeply sampled blood TCRbeta repertoires from subjects exposed to, actively infected with, or recovered from COVID-19. A freely available public database, intended as a resource for researchers studying the immune response to SARS-CoV-2, is where the repertoires were released. Samples came from the ongoing ImmuneRACE study (first 160 participants) plus 1,254 subjects from 6 global collaborators. A de-identified subject ID, COVID-19 status, age in years and sex were almost always included in the sample metadata. HLA class I and class II types, where available, came from metadata supplied by the sample provider rather than from assay-based typing.

The collaborating institutions used their own protocols to collect whole blood in K2EDTA tubes. For TCRbeta analysis, collaborators shipped samples as frozen whole blood, isolated PBMCs, or DNA extracted from either of those sample types. As regards this clone: Its antigen specificity is not known. Base qualities are missing; no much larger clone stands one base away.

The immunoSEQ Assay, a bias-controlled multiplex PCR, was used to amplify TCRbeta CDR3 regions from genomic DNA. Regarding the original processing steps: The number of nucleated cells in each sample was estimated from the amplification of reference gene primers within the assay. Sequence reads were collapsed and filtered to measure the absolute abundance of every unique TCRbeta CDR3 rearrangement. Productive Simpson clonality was computed per sample as the square root of Simpson's diversity index over productive rearrangements. Sourced from immuneACCESS, this table was stored by TCRdb with only in-frame sequences that have V and J called. A share of the clones is absent; for the studies checked, an unresolved V gene accounts for under half, and the remainder has no known explanation. The D gene and trimming were derived from the DNA, and the V and J assignments and clone size from that table. For this sample the table gives under 350,000 clones, of which less than 90% were detected only once. About 14% of the sample is in the top ten clones.

Clipping removes 2 bases from V and 0 bases from J, with 12 as the unmatched junction base count. Spanning cysteine to phenylalanine, the CDR3 consists of 20 amino acids. The kept DNA is CDR3 alone, 60 bases in frame from the first base. Overall results and qualifications from the work: Clinical and demographic metadata were provided uncurated, with the amount varying by source and participant.

The sequenced sample was peripheral blood. The receptor chain draws on TRBV6-7 and TRBJ2-2, with 10 junctional bases fitting TRBD2. TRBV6-7 counts as an open reading frame of uncertain function. The clonotype originates from a human donor in a cohort sampled during active COVID-19. The CDR3 reads as follows: CASSYVGASGSLANTGELFF. The DNA sequence follows: TGTGCCAGCAGTTACGTCGGAGCTAGCGGGAGTTTAGCGAACACCGGGGAGCTGTTTTTT.